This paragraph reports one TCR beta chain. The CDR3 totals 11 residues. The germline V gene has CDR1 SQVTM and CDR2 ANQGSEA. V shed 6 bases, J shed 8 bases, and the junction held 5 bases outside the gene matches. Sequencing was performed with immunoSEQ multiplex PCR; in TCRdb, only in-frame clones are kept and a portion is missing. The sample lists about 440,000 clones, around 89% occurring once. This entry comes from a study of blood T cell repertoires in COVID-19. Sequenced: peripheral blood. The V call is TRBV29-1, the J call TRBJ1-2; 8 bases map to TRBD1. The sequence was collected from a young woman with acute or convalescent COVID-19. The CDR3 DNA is TGCAGCGTAGAGACAGGGGACGGCTACACCTTC. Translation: CSVETGDGYTF.